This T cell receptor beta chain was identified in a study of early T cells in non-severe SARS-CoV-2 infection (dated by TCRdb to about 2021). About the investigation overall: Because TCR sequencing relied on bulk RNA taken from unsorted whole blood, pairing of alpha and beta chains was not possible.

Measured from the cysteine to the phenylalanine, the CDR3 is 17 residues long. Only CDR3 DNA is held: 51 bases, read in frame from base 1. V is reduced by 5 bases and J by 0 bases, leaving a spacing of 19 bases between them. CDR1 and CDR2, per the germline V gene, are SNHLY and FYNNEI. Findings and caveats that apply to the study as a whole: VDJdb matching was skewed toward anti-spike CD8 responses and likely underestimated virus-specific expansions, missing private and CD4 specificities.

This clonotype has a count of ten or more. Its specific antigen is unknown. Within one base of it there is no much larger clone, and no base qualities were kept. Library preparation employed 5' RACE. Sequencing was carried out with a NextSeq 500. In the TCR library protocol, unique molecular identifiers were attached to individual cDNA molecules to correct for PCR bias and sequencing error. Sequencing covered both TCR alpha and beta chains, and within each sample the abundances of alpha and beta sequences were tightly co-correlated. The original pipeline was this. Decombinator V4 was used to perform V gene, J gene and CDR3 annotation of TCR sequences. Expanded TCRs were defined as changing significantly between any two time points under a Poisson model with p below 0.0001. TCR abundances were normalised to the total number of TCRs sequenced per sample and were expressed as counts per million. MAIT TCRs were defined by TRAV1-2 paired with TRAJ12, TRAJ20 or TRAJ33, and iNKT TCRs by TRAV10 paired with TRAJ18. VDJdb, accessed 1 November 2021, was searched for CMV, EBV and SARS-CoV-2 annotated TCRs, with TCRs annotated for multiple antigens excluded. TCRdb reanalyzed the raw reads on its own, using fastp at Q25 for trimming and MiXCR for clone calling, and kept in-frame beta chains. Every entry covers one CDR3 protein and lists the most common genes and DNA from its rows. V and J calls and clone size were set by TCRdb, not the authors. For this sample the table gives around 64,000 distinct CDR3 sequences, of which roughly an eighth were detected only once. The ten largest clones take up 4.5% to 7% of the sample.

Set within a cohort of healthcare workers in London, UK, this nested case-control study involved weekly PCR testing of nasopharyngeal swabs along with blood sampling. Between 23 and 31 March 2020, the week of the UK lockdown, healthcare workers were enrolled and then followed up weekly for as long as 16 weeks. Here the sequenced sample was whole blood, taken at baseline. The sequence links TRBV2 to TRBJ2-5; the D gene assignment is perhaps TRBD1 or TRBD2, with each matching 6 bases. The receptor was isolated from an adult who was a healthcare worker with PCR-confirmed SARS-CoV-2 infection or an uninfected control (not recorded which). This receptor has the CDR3 CASSLPAGGLYQETQYF. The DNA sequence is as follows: TGTGCCAGCAGTCTACCCGCCGGGGGCCTGTACCAAGAGACCCAGTACTTC. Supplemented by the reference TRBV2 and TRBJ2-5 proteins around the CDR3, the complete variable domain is EPEVTQTPSHQVTQMGQEVILRCVPISNHLYFYWYRQILGQKVEFLVSFYNNEISEKSEIFDDQFSVERPDGSNFTLKIRSTKLEDSAMYFCASSLPAGGLYQETQYFGPGTRLLVL.